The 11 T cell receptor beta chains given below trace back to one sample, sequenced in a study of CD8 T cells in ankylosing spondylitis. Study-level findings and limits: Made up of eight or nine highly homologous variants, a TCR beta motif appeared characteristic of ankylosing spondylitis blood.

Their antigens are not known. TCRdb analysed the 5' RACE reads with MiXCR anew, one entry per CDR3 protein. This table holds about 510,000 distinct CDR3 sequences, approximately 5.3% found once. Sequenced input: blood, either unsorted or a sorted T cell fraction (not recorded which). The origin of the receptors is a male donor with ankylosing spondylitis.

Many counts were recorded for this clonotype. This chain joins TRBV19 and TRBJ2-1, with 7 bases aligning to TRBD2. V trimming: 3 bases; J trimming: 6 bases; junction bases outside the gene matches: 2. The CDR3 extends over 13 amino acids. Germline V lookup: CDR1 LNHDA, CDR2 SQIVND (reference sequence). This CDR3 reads CASSMGRVNEQFF. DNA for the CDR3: TGTGCCAGTAGTATGGGGAGGGTCAATGAGCAGTTCTTC.

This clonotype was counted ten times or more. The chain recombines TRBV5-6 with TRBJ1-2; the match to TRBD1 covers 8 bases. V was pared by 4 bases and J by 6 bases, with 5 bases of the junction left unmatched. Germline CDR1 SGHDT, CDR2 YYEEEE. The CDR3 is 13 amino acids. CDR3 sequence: CASSPRTGHGYTF. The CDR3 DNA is TGTGCCAGCAGCCCGAGGACAGGGCATGGCTACACCTTC.

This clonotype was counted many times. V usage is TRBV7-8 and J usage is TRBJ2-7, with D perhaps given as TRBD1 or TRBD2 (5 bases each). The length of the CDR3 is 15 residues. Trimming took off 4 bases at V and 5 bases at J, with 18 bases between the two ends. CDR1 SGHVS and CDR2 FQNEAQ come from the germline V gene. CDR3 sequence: CASSSSRGTDDEQYF. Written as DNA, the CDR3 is TGTGCCAGCAGCTCGTCGAGGGGCACCGATGACGAGCAGTACTTC.

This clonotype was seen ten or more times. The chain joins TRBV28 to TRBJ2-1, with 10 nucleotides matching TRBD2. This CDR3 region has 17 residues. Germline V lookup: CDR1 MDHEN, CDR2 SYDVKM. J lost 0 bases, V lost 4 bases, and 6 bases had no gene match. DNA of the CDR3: TGTGCCAGCAGTTCCCCGTCTAGCGGGAGCTCCTACAATGAGCAGTTCTTC. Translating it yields CASSSPSSGSSYNEQFF. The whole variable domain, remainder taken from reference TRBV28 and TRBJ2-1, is DVKVTQSSRYLVKRTGEKVFLECVQDMDHENMFWYRQDPGLGLRLIYFSYDVKMKEKGDIPEGYSVSREKKERFSLILESASTNQTSMYLCASSSPSSGSSYNEQFFGPGTRLTVL.

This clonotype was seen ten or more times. DNA for the CDR3: TGCGCCAGCAGCCCGCAACCGGGACTAGCGGGTATGAATGAGCAGTTCTTC. It codes for CASSPQPGLAGMNEQFF. The V and J genes are TRBV5-1 and TRBJ2-1; TRBD2 aligns across 12 bases. J gave up 7 bases and V 4 bases, and 12 bases lay outside the gene matches. This CDR3 is built from 17 residues. In germline, CDR1 is SGHRS, CDR2 YFSETQ.

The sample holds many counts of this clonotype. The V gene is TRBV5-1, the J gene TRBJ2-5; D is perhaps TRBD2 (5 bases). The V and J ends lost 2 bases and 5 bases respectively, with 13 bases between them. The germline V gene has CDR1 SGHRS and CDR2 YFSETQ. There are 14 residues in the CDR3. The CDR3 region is CASSFRISGETQYF. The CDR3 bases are TGCGCCAGCAGCTTCAGGATCTCGGGGGAGACCCAGTACTTC.

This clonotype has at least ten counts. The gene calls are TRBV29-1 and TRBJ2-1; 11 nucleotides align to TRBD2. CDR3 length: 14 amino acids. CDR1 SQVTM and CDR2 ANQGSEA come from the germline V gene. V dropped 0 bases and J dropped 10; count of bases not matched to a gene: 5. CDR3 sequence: CSVEDPGLAEEQFF. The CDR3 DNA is TGCAGCGTTGAAGATCCGGGACTAGCGGAGGAGCAGTTCTTC.

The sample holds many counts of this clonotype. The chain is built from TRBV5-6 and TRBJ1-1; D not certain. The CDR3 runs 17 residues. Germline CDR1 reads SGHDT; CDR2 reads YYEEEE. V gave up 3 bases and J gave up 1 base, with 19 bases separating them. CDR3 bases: TGTGCCAGCAGCTGGCGGGGAGCAATGCCTTCGAACACTGAAGCTTTCTTT. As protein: CASSWRGAMPSNTEAFF.

The DNA of the CDR3 is TGCGCCAGCAGCTTGGGGTGGGAGATTAATCAGCCCCAGCATTTT. It encodes CASSLGWEINQPQHF. V is TRBV5-1 and J is TRBJ1-5; no firm D call. Germline CDR1 reads SGHRS; CDR2 reads YFSETQ. The ends were cut back, 0 bases at V and 4 bases at J, with 11 bases in the middle. The CDR3 extends over 15 amino acids.

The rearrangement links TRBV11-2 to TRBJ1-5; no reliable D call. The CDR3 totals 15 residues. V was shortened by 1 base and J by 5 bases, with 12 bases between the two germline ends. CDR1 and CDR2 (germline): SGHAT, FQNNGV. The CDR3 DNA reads TGTGCCAGCAGCTTAGGCGCCAGCTATTATCAGCCCCAGCATTTT. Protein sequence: CASSLGASYYQPQHF.

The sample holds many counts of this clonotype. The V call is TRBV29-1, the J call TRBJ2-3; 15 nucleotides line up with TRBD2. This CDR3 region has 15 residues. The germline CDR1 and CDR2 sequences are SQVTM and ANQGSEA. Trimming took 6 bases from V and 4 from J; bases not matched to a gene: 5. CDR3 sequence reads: CSVGGLAGGPDTQYF. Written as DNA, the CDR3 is TGCAGCGTAGGGGGACTAGCGGGAGGACCAGATACGCAGTATTTT.